The sequence of this TCR beta chain was determined in a study of cytotoxic CD8 clonotypes in ibrutinib-treated CLL. The V gene lost 5 bases and the J gene lost 2 bases, with 13 bases spanning the gap. Per the germline V gene, CDR1 is SNHLY and CDR2 is FYNNEI. The CDR3 consists of 14 residues. The repertoire was sequenced with immunoSEQ multiplex PCR; TCRdb's copy has only in-frame clones and lacks some. The sample lists 40,000 to 60,000 clones; around 53% were seen once. The gene calls are TRBV2 and TRBJ2-7, with TRBD2 as a possible D gene (5 bases). This material consisted of PBMCs, taken after 12 months of ibrutinib treatment. The TCR originated in a human donor with chronic lymphocytic leukemia. CDR3 sequence (DNA): TGTGCCAGCAGTCCTGTACGGAGGACCTACGAGCAGTACTTC. It yields the protein CASSPVRRTYEQYF.